This T cell receptor (beta chain) was identified during a study of cytomegalovirus exposure and HLA in healthy donors. Study-wide results and limits: The study recorded 150 to 200 TCR beta chains that were cytomegalovirus-associated.

Assay used: immunoSEQ multiplex PCR; TCRdb lists only in-frame clones, some missing. The sample carries roughly 150,000 clones, almost 85% recorded once. This CDR3 is built from 15 residues. Germline V gene data show CDR1 as MNHNS and CDR2 as SASEGT. V lost 3 bases, J lost 8 bases, and 16 bases lay in between. Worth noting for this clone: Its cognate antigen is unknown.

The source material was PBMCs. The clonotype comes from a man in his thirties or forties in good health and CMV-seropositive. The chain employs TRBV6-1 and TRBJ1-4, with TRBD1 as a possible D gene (6 bases). The CDR3 sequence is CASSDPQGKWEKLFF. The CDR3 bases are TGTGCCAGCAGTGACCCACAGGGCAAGTGGGAAAAACTGTTTTTT.